This entry lists 21 T cell receptor beta chains sequenced from one sample in a study of neurological immune-mediated disorders. TCRdb processed the 5' RACE reads anew with MiXCR; each CDR3 protein has one entry. The sample holds more than 40,000 distinct CDR3 sequences, around 3.3% seen once. The sequenced material came from PBMCs. These receptors came from a woman between 50 and 59 years old with multiple sclerosis.

This clonotype was found many times. The chain links TRBV3-1 to TRBJ2-7, with 12 bases aligning to TRBD2. This CDR3 spans 15 amino acids. Germline trimming cut 0 bases from V and 10 bases from J; bases unmatched to any gene: 7. Germline V gene data show CDR1 as LGHDT and CDR2 as YNNKEL (reference sequence). The CDR3 DNA sequence: TGTGCCAGCAGCCAAGACCCTAGCGGGGGGGCCATACAGTACGTC. Translation gives CASSQDPSGGAIQYV.

This clonotype was observed many times. The chain uses TRBV7-2 and TRBJ2-3; 11 bases match TRBD2. The germline CDR1 and CDR2 sequences are SGHTA and FQGNSA. V was clipped by 4 bases and J by 4 bases; unmatched bases: 7. The CDR3 extends over 16 amino acids. The CDR3 region is CASSSLAGARADTQYF. CDR3 coding DNA: TGTGCCAGCAGCTCACTAGCGGGGGCAAGGGCAGATACGCAGTATTTT.

This clonotype was observed many times. The chain uses TRBV11-2 and TRBJ2-2; 7 bases map to TRBD1. The V gene's germline CDR1 is SGHAT and CDR2 FQNNGV. V shed 4 bases and J 0 bases; nucleotides not matched to a gene: 8. The CDR3 runs to 17 residues. This CDR3 reads CASSSPGTATNTGELFF. CDR3 in DNA: TGTGCCAGCAGCTCGCCCGGGACAGCTACGAACACCGGGGAGCTGTTTTTT.

This clonotype was seen many times. This rearrangement joins TRBV5-6 to TRBJ2-5, with D tentatively TRBD1 (5 bases). In germline, CDR1 is SGHDT, CDR2 YYEEEE. CDR3 size: 14 residues. V was clipped by 0 bases and J by 5 bases, with 11 bases between them. The CDR3 reads CASSLVGPGETQYF. The CDR3 DNA reads as TGTGCCAGCAGCTTGGTGGGGCCTGGGGAGACCCAGTACTTC.

The table lists this clonotype with many counts. This chain uses TRBV7-9 with TRBJ1-1; D possibly corresponds to TRBD1 (6 bases). The germline V and J ends were trimmed by 5 bases and 6 bases, with 22 bases remaining between them. This CDR3 comprises 16 residues. CDR1 and CDR2 from the germline V gene are SEHNR and FQNEAQ (reference sequence). The DNA of the CDR3 is TGTGCCAGCAGCCTCGACGTGGGGGGCCGGGGTCCTGAAGCTTTCTTT. Residues: CASSLDVGGRGPEAFF.

The sample holds many counts of this clonotype. This chain uses TRBV7-9 with TRBJ1-2, with 8 bases fitting TRBD1. The germline V gene has CDR1 SEHNR and CDR2 FQNEAQ (reference sequence). There are 13 residues in the CDR3. The J segment lost 6 bases and the V segment lost 0 bases, leaving 0 bases of the junction unmatched. CDR3 nucleotides: TGTGCCAGCAGCTTAGCGGACAGGGATGGCTACACCTTC. This translates into CASSLADRDGYTF.

This clonotype was observed at least ten times. The chain has TRBV20-1 and TRBJ1-6, with TRBD1 matching over 9 bases. CDR1 DFQATT and CDR2 SNEGSKA come from the germline V gene (reference sequence). J gave up 10 bases and V 1 base, and 5 bases lay outside the gene matches. The CDR3 extends over 14 amino acids. The CDR3 DNA is TGCAGTGCTAGAGCCGGGACAGGGCACTCACCCCTCCACTTT. Its translation is CSARAGTGHSPLHF.

This clonotype was recorded at least ten times. The J gene is TRBJ1-2, the V gene TRBV4-1; D ambiguous. Germline-derived CDR1 and CDR2 are MGHRA and YSYEKL. The CDR3 spans 15 residues. Between the trimmed V and J ends, which lost 3 bases and 5 bases, there was a span of 16 bases. For the CDR3, the DNA is TGCGCCAGCAGCCAGACTCACTTAGAGGTTTATGGCTACACCTTC. This encodes CASSQTHLEVYGYTF.

V and J are TRBV10-2 and TRBJ1-1, with TRBD1 identical over 10 bases. The CDR3 covers 14 residues. Looked up from germline, CDR1 is WSHSY and CDR2 is SAAADI. J gave up 8 bases and V 7 bases, and 10 bases lay outside the gene matches. In DNA form, the CDR3 reads TGCGCCAGCACTAGTTCGGGACAGGGGCCGGAAGCTTTCTTT. Translation gives CASTSSGQGPEAFF.

This clonotype was counted ten times or more. CDR3 region: CAISENAGTSADTQYF. The CDR3 nucleotides read TGTGCCATCAGTGAAAATGCCGGGACTTCAGCAGATACGCAGTATTTT. The chain carries TRBV10-3 and TRBJ2-3; a weak D match, TRBD2 (6 bases). The CDR3 extends over 16 amino acids. Germline V CDR1 and CDR2: ENHRY, SYGVKD. Trimming stripped 3 bases from V and 4 bases from J, with 17 bases between.

This clonotype was seen many times. The chain has TRBV20-1 and TRBJ2-1; the D is unclear. The CDR3 runs 14 residues. CDR1 is DFQATT and CDR2 is SNEGSKA in the germline V gene (reference sequence). V was shortened by 1 base and J by 6 bases, with 13 bases between the two germline ends. CDR3 nucleotides: TGCAGTGCTAGAGGGAAAGTGTTAGGCAATGAGCAGTTCTTC. As protein: CSARGKVLGNEQFF.

This clonotype was counted ten times or more. The chain employs TRBV12-3 or TRBV12-4 and TRBJ2-3; D is perhaps TRBD1 or TRBD2 (6 bases each). V lost 5 bases and J 3 bases, leaving 12 bases between the germline ends. This CDR3 has 14 residues. DNA of the CDR3: TGTGCCAGCAGTAATAGGGGGGAGACAGATACGCAGTATTTT. Translated, it gives CASSNRGETDTQYF.

This clonotype occurred many times. J is TRBJ1-6 and V is TRBV28; 7 bases align to TRBD1. Germline assignment: CDR1 MDHEN and CDR2 SYDVKM. The CDR3 covers 16 residues. The J segment lost 10 bases and the V segment lost 4 bases, leaving 13 bases of the junction unmatched. This chain's CDR3 is CASSSLQGDAGSPLHF. The CDR3 DNA reads TGTGCCAGCAGTTCGCTCCAGGGGGATGCAGGCTCACCCCTCCACTTT. The full variable domain, with the rest looked up from reference TRBV28 and TRBJ1-6, is DVKVTQSSRYLVKRTGEKVFLECVQDMDHENMFWYRQDPGLGLRLIYFSYDVKMKEKGDIPEGYSVSREKKERFSLILESASTNQTSMYLCASSSLQGDAGSPLHFGNGTRLTVT.

The sample holds many counts of this clonotype. The V gene is TRBV5-1, the J gene TRBJ2-1; 10 nucleotides match TRBD1. V was clipped by 7 bases and J by 5 bases; unmatched bases: 6. There are 14 residues in the CDR3. CDR1 is SGHRS and CDR2 is YFSETQ in the germline V gene. CDR3 loop: CASRRDRGDNEQFF. The CDR3 DNA sequence: TGCGCCAGCCGGAGGGACAGGGGAGACAATGAGCAGTTCTTC.

Many counts were recorded for this clonotype. The chain links TRBV6-5 to TRBJ2-1, with 7 bases matching TRBD2. Losses at the gene ends were 7 bases for V and 7 bases for J; bases not matched to a gene: 7. Per the germline V gene, CDR1 is MNHEY and CDR2 is SVGAGI. CDR3 length equals 13 residues. In DNA, the CDR3 is TGTGCCAGCAAGCGGGGTAGGGAGAATGAGCAGTTCTTC. This codes for CASKRGRENEQFF.

This clonotype appeared many times. The V gene is TRBV20-1, the J gene TRBJ1-2; tentative D call: TRBD1 (5 bases). The CDR3 covers 11 residues. Looked up from germline, CDR1 is DFQATT and CDR2 is SNEGSKA (reference sequence). V lost 5 bases, J lost 4 bases, and 8 bases lay in between. The CDR3 DNA follows: TGCAGTGCTGACAGTCTCTATGGCTACACCTTC. Translation gives CSADSLYGYTF.

This clonotype was seen at least ten times. The chain combines TRBV6-5 with TRBJ2-7; the D call may be TRBD1 or TRBD2 (6 bases each). The germline V and J ends were trimmed by 5 bases and 4 bases, with 18 bases remaining between them. This CDR3 has 15 amino acids. The V gene's germline CDR1 is MNHEY and CDR2 SVGAGI. The CDR3 DNA is TGTGCCAGCAGTCCCCGGGGGCTCACCCCTTACGAGCAGTACTTC. It yields the protein CASSPRGLTPYEQYF.

In its sample, this clonotype was seen many times. The J gene is TRBJ1-5, the V gene TRBV28; 9 nucleotides agree with TRBD1. The CDR3 is 16 amino acids. In germline, CDR1 is MDHEN, CDR2 SYDVKM. The trim removed 3 bases at V and 3 bases at J, leaving 6 bases unmatched. The CDR3 DNA reads TGTGCCAGCAGTTTCGGTGGACAGGGGAACAATCAGCCCCAGCATTTT. Its protein product is CASSFGGQGNNQPQHF. Full variable domain (outside the CDR3, taken from reference TRBV28 and TRBJ1-5): DVKVTQSSRYLVKRTGEKVFLECVQDMDHENMFWYRQDPGLGLRLIYFSYDVKMKEKGDIPEGYSVSREKKERFSLILESASTNQTSMYLCASSFGGQGNNQPQHFGDGTRLSIL.

This clonotype was recorded many times. The rearrangement links TRBV12-3 or TRBV12-4 to TRBJ1-1; D is uncertain. V gave up 1 base and J gave up 2 bases, with 11 bases separating them. There are 15 residues in the CDR3. The CDR3 sequence is CASSLGRGSNTEAFF. For the CDR3, the DNA is TGTGCCAGCAGTTTAGGTCGGGGATCAAACACTGAAGCTTTCTTT.

This clonotype showed up many times. This chain joins TRBV10-1 and TRBJ2-2; TRBD2 might be the D (6 bases). CDR3 length: 16 residues. Between the trimmed V and J ends, which lost 3 bases and 3 bases, there was a span of 14 bases. Germline values: CDR1 WNHNN, CDR2 SYGVQD (reference sequence). CDR3 loop: CASSDYKEGYTGELFF. The CDR3 DNA reads TGCGCCAGCAGTGACTATAAGGAGGGGTACACCGGGGAGCTGTTTTTT.

This clonotype was picked up many times. This chain uses TRBV20-1 with TRBJ2-7; 10 bases align to TRBD2. With 5 bases clipped from V and 4 bases from J, the junction kept 8 bases outside the gene matches. CDR1 is DFQATT, CDR2 SNEGSKA, per germline (reference sequence). This CDR3 contains 14 residues. DNA of the CDR3: TGCAGTGCTCAGAGCGGGGGGGCCGGGTACGAGCAGTACGTC. This codes for CSAQSGGAGYEQYV.